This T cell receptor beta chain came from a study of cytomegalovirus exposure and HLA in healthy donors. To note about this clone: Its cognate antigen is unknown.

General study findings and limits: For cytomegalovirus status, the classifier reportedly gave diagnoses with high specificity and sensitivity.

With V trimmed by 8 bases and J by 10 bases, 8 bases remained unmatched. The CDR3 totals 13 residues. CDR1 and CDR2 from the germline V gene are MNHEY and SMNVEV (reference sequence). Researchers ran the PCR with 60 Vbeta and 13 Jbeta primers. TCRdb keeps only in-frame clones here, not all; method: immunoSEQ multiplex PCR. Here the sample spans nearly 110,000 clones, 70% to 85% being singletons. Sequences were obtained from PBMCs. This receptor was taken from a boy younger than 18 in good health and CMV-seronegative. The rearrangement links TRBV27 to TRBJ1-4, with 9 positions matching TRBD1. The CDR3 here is CASARGQGTKLFF. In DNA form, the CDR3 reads TGTGCCAGCGCTAGGGGACAGGGTACAAAACTGTTTTTT.